These 24 T cell receptor beta chains share one sample of origin, sequenced in a study of Tregs in tolerant kidney transplant recipients (dated by TCRdb to about 2019). Receptors were amplified or captured by the immunoSEQ multiplex PCR assay. TCRdb holds this immuneACCESS table with in-frame rearrangements only. Some clones are missing; in checked studies, unresolved V genes explain under half, and the rest has no known cause. The sample table records 60,000 to 75,000 clones; over 75% of these occur just once. 2.1% of the sample goes to the ten largest clones. The sample's time point label, in plain terms: blood sample drawn before combined kidney and bone marrow transplant. This specimen was Tregs from blood, taken before the transplant. Receptors were obtained from a human donor who received a combined kidney and bone marrow transplant.

This clone was seen a single time. The V call is TRBV19, the J call TRBJ1-1; D may be TRBD1 (6 bases). V was clipped by 6 bases and J by 6 bases, with 8 bases between them. This CDR3 is built from 11 residues. In germline, CDR1 is LNHDA, CDR2 SQIVND (reference sequence). This CDR3 reads CASSRGSEAFF. In nucleotides, the CDR3 is TGTGCCAGTAGCAGGGGATCTGAAGCTTTCTTT.

J is TRBJ2-3 and V is TRBV7-9, with D perhaps matching TRBD1 or TRBD2 (5 bases each). V lost 4 bases and J 6 bases, leaving 17 bases between the germline ends. The CDR3 loop spans 15 amino acids. The V gene's germline CDR1 is SEHNR and CDR2 FQNEAQ (reference sequence). The CDR3 loop is CASSSTKWGGDTQYF. DNA for the CDR3: TGTGCCAGCAGCTCGACTAAGTGGGGCGGCGATACGCAGTATTTT.

This clone has a single count. The genes are TRBV6-6 and TRBJ2-2; D possibly uses TRBD1 or TRBD2 (5 bases each). Germline values: CDR1 MNHNY, CDR2 SVGAGI (reference sequence). V gave up 2 bases and J gave up 6 bases, with 13 bases separating them. The CDR3 runs to 15 residues. The CDR3 bases are TGTGCCAGCAGTTACGGGAGTTGGGGCGCCGGGGAGCTGTTTTTT. Residues: CASSYGSWGAGELFF.

This clone was seen a few times. CDR3 DNA sequence: TGTGCCAGCAGTGAATCGACAGGGCTAGGGGCACCCCTCCACTTT. Translating it yields CASSESTGLGAPLHF. This chain uses TRBV25-1 with TRBJ1-6; 7 bases match TRBD1. This CDR3 spans 15 amino acids. Germline V CDR1 and CDR2: MGHDK, SYGVNS. V lost 1 base and J lost 11; bases outside the gene matches: 8.

By share of the sample, this clone is medium-sized (0.01 to 0.1%). This rearrangement joins TRBV5-1 to TRBJ1-6; D is ambiguous. Germline V gene lookup returns CDR1 SGHRS and CDR2 YFSETQ. Trimming took 6 bases from V and 6 from J, leaving 10 bases between them. The CDR3 totals 13 residues. Here the CDR3 reads CASTGRVNSPLHF. DNA of the CDR3: TGCGCCAGCACCGGCAGAGTTAATTCACCCCTCCACTTT.

This chain joins TRBV7-2 and TRBJ1-2; D remains unclear. The CDR3 totals 15 residues. Germline CDR1 is SGHTA and CDR2 is FQGNSA. V was shortened by 0 bases and J by 3 bases, with 11 bases between the two germline ends. In nucleotides, the CDR3 is TGTGCCAGCAGCTTAGCCAGTCTCCATGACTATGGCTACACCTTC. This gives the protein CASSLASLHDYGYTF.

The chain is built from TRBV7-2 and TRBJ2-7, with a tentative D call TRBD2 (5 bases). This CDR3 spans 18 amino acids. V gave up 1 base and J gave up 0 bases, with 19 bases separating them. Germline-derived CDR1 and CDR2 are SGHTA and FQGNSA. CDR3 in amino acids: CASSLGPIGAEYSYEQYF. CDR3 coding DNA: TGTGCCAGCAGCTTAGGCCCCATTGGAGCGGAGTACTCCTACGAGCAGTACTTC.

This chain links TRBV6-6 with TRBJ1-2, with TRBD1 matching over 7 bases. V gave up 5 bases and J gave up 8 bases; unmatched junction bases: 2. The CDR3 is 11 amino acids. CDR1 is MNHNY, CDR2 SVGAGI, per germline (reference sequence). The CDR3 DNA sequence: TGTGCCAGCAGTACGACAGGGGGCTACACCTTC. Translating it yields CASSTTGGYTF.

V and J are TRBV5-6 and TRBJ2-1; 13 bases align to TRBD2. CDR1 SGHDT and CDR2 YYEEEE come from the germline V gene. The CDR3 consists of 15 residues. V was clipped by 4 bases and J by 8 bases; unmatched bases: 6. Written as DNA, the CDR3 is TGTGCCAGCAGCAGGACTAGCGGGGGTTCGTATGAGCAGTTCTTC. This gives the protein CASSRTSGGSYEQFF.

The gene calls are TRBV5-6 and TRBJ2-5; TRBD2 aligns across 8 bases. The junction had 5 bases not matched to a gene; V was cut back by 2 bases and J by 5 bases. This CDR3 is built from 14 residues. CDR1 is SGHDT, CDR2 YYEEEE, per germline. Written as DNA, the CDR3 is TGTGCCAGCAGCTTCAGGACTAGCCGGGAGACCCAGTACTTC. Its protein is CASSFRTSRETQYF.

This clone turned up a few times. The chain employs TRBV9 and TRBJ2-1, with 7 bases identical to TRBD2. J lost 3 bases, V lost 0 bases, and 3 bases had no gene match. Germline V gene lookup returns CDR1 SGDLS and CDR2 YYNGEE. The CDR3 sequence is 15 residues long. This chain's CDR3 is CASSVEASGYNEQFF. The CDR3, as DNA: TGTGCCAGCAGCGTAGAGGCTAGCGGCTACAATGAGCAGTTCTTC. Full variable domain (rest looked up from reference TRBV9 and TRBJ2-1): DSGVTQTPKHLITATGQRVTLRCSPRSGDLSVYWYQQSLDQGLQFLIQYYNGEERAKGNILERFSAQQFPDLHSELNLSSLELGDSALYFCASSVEASGYNEQFFGPGTRLTVL.

J is TRBJ2-7 and V is TRBV18, with 9 bases matching TRBD1. The CDR3 extends over 16 amino acids. V shed 0 bases and J 7 bases; nucleotides not matched to a gene: 10. Germline CDR1 reads KGHSH; CDR2 reads LQKENI. The CDR3 spells CASSPPLDRGLREQYF. Here the CDR3 DNA reads TGTGCCAGCTCACCACCCCTGGACAGGGGCCTACGTGAGCAGTACTTC.

CDR3: CSVRLDRVAYEQYF. The CDR3 coding sequence is TGCAGCGTACGACTTGACAGGGTCGCCTACGAGCAGTACTTC. The rearrangement links TRBV29-1 to TRBJ2-7; 7 positions match TRBD1. The CDR3 totals 14 residues. The germline CDR1 and CDR2 sequences are SQVTM and ANQGSEA. The ends lost 6 bases at V and 2 bases at J; junction bases unmatched: 10.

This clone appeared a few times. The rearrangement links TRBV19 to TRBJ1-1, with 9 bases that match TRBD1. The CDR3 is made up of 14 amino acids. Germline loops: CDR1 LNHDA, CDR2 SQIVND (reference sequence). Trimming removed 6 bases from V and 5 bases from J; junction bases left unmatched: 7. The CDR3: CASRQDRGGTEAFF. For the CDR3, the DNA is TGTGCCAGTAGACAGGACAGGGGAGGGACTGAAGCTTTCTTT.

The chain has TRBV5-1 and TRBJ2-2; D gene unclear. The germline V and J ends were trimmed by 0 bases and 4 bases, with 4 bases remaining between them. The CDR3 is made up of 13 amino acids. In germline, CDR1 is SGHRS, CDR2 YFSETQ. CDR3 coding DNA: TGCGCCAGCAGCTTGGGCCGCACCGGGGAGCTGTTTTTT. This encodes CASSLGRTGELFF. Together with reference TRBV5-1 and TRBJ2-2, the CDR3 gives the full variable domain: KAGVTQTPRYLIKTRGQQVTLSCSPISGHRSVSWYQQTPGQGLQFLFEYFSETQRNKGNFPGRFSGRQFSNSRSEMNVSTLELGDSALYLCASSLGRTGELFFGEGSRLTVL.

This chain uses TRBV29-1 with TRBJ1-2, with no clear D. Between the trimmed V and J ends, which lost 7 bases and 2 bases, there was a span of 11 bases. The CDR3 loop spans 12 amino acids. Germline assignment: CDR1 SQVTM and CDR2 ANQGSEA. The CDR3 protein is CSGRVGNYGYTF. CDR3 nucleotide sequence: TGCAGCGGAAGGGTTGGGAACTATGGCTACACCTTC. The full variable domain, completed using reference TRBV29-1 and TRBJ1-2, is SAVISQKPSRDICQRGTSLTIQCQVDSQVTMMFWYRQQPGQSLTLIATANQGSEATYESGFVIDKFPISRPNLTFSTLTVSNMSPEDSSIYLCSGRVGNYGYTFGSGTRLTVV.

The V and J genes are TRBV6-5 and TRBJ2-7, with a tentative D call TRBD2 (6 bases). The length of the CDR3 is 15 residues. Per germline, CDR1 MNHEY and CDR2 SVGAGI. With 6 bases removed from V and 0 bases from J, the gap between germline ends came to 15 bases. The CDR3 is CASRPGTSSSYEQYF. For the CDR3, the DNA is TGTGCCAGCAGGCCCGGGACTTCCAGCTCCTACGAGCAGTACTTC.

This clone appeared a single time. This chain connects TRBV7-9 to TRBJ2-7; no firm D call. V was trimmed by 8 bases and J by 0 bases, leaving 8 bases between them. Germline assignment: CDR1 SEHNR and CDR2 FQNEAQ (reference sequence). This CDR3 comprises 12 residues. CDR3 residues: CASATSSYEQYF. For the CDR3, the DNA is TGTGCCAGCGCGACAAGCTCCTACGAGCAGTACTTC.

V usage is TRBV6-1 and J usage is TRBJ1-1, with D unclear. Germline V lookup: CDR1 MNHNS, CDR2 SASEGT. The CDR3 runs 13 residues. V was cut by 11 bases and J by 0 bases, with 13 bases left in between. In DNA, the CDR3 is TGTGCCTCGGCGGAGAATATGAACACTGAAGCTTTCTTT. It translates to CASAENMNTEAFF.

The chain recombines TRBV7-2 with TRBJ2-2; TRBD1 matches 7 bases. Germline values: CDR1 SGHTA, CDR2 FQGNSA. V shed 10 bases and J 4 bases; nucleotides not matched to a gene: 6. The length of the CDR3 is 13 residues. This chain's CDR3 is CATDRAGTGELFF. DNA for the CDR3: TGTGCCACCGACAGGGCCGGCACCGGGGAGCTGTTTTTT.

In its sample, this clone was seen a few times. V gene TRBV11-2 combines with J gene TRBJ2-1; 12 positions agree with TRBD2. V lost 3 bases and J lost 12; bases outside the gene matches: 21. The CDR3 totals 19 residues. Germline V gives CDR1 SGHAT, CDR2 FQNNGV. As DNA, the CDR3 is TGTGCCAGCAGCTTTCGGGGCGGGACTAGCGGGCTGCGGGATGTCGGGCAGTTCTTC. It codes for CASSFRGGTSGLRDVGQFF.

This clone was seen only a few times. The CDR3: CASSSNGRTQETQYF. Here the CDR3 DNA reads TGTGCCAGCAGCTCGAACGGGAGAACTCAAGAGACCCAGTACTTC. The chain combines TRBV9 with TRBJ2-5, with D perhaps matching TRBD2 (6 bases). V lost 4 bases and J lost 2, with 15 bases in between. Per germline, CDR1 SGDLS and CDR2 YYNGEE. The CDR3 consists of 15 residues. Together with reference TRBV9 and TRBJ2-5, the CDR3 gives the full variable domain: DSGVTQTPKHLITATGQRVTLRCSPRSGDLSVYWYQQSLDQGLQFLIQYYNGEERAKGNILERFSAQQFPDLHSELNLSSLELGDSALYFCASSSNGRTQETQYFGPGTRLLVL.

There are a few counts of this clone. The rearrangement links TRBV28 to TRBJ1-5; D unclear. CDR1 is MDHEN and CDR2 is SYDVKM in the germline V gene. CDR3 length equals 17 residues. V dropped 3 bases and J dropped 3 bases, with 18 bases sitting between them. CDR3 in DNA: TGTGCCAGCAGTTTGGCCCACCGCGGGCCCCACAATCAGCCCCAGCATTTT. Translated: CASSLAHRGPHNQPQHF.

The chain carries TRBV28 and TRBJ2-7; 8 bases fit TRBD1. V lost 5 bases, J lost 7 bases, and 7 bases stayed unmatched. The CDR3 is 13 amino acids. CDR1 is MDHEN, CDR2 SYDVKM, per germline. This CDR3 reads CASSPATGVEQYF. In DNA, the CDR3 is TGTGCCAGCAGTCCAGCGACAGGGGTAGAGCAGTACTTC.